The source of this T cell receptor (beta chain) is a study of CD8 T cells in ankylosing spondylitis. Study-wide points: In reactive arthritis synovial fluid and blood, some motif variants had been reported before. The study identified a TCR beta motif of roughly eight highly homologous variants that appeared characteristic of ankylosing spondylitis blood.

A single record per CDR3 protein comes from TCRdb applying MiXCR to the 5' RACE reads. Of 200,000 to 250,000 distinct CDR3 sequences in the sample, around 16% are singletons; the top ten hold about two fifths. From germline, CDR1 is SGHKS and CDR2 YYEKEE (reference sequence). V was pared by 2 bases and J by 0 bases, with 15 bases between. The CDR3 covers 16 residues. This clonotype was observed a handful of times. Its antigen remains unidentified. The chain couples TRBV5-5 to TRBJ2-7; D remains unclear. Sequencing input: blood, either unsorted or a sorted T cell fraction (not recorded which). This receptor was taken from a male donor with ankylosing spondylitis. In DNA form, the CDR3 reads TGTGCCAGCAGCTTCTCCGTGGGAACTTCCTCCTACGAGCAGTACTTC. Its translation is CASSFSVGTSSYEQYF.